This paragraph covers one T cell receptor beta chain sequence. The sample is drawn from a study of T cells of healthy individuals. Using its own MiXCR run on the 5' RACE reads, TCRdb lists one record per CDR3 protein. This repertoire shows 60,000 to 80,000 distinct CDR3 sequences, about 17% found once; its top ten account for roughly 4.7%. Germline V gene sequence: CDR1 LNHDA, CDR2 SQIVND (reference sequence). V lost 5 bases and J lost 10; bases outside the gene matches: 14. This CDR3 region has 15 residues. The chain carries TRBV19 and TRBJ1-1; 9 nucleotides align to TRBD1. The sequence was obtained from a human donor in good health. In nucleotides, the CDR3 is TGTGCCAGTAGTCGTCCCGGGACAGGGTCCGGCGGAGCTTTCTTT. This codes for CASSRPGTGSGGAFF.